This TCR beta chain came from a study of beta chain features in type 1 diabetes. This clone was recorded a few times. The target antigen is unknown. General observations from the study: Moderate but significant shortening of TCRB CDR3s was recorded in all four CD4+ subsets from Type 1 diabetes patients.

Every donor had blood drawn once into heparin, approximately 120 mL on average. Each of the CD4+ naive, central memory, regulatory and stem cell-like memory populations was sorted via CD45RO/CCR7/CD25/CD127/CD95/CD27. Without exception, sorted populations had purity beyond 95%. Trimming shortened V by 4 bases and J by 1 base, and 18 bases separated the two germline ends. The CDR3 is made up of 17 amino acids. From germline, CDR1 is SGHRS and CDR2 YFSETQ. Of the isolated RNA, all was reverse transcribed, and so the sequenced material was expressed TCRB transcripts. Data came from immunoSEQ multiplex PCR; TCRdb stores just in-frame clones and leaves some out. The table records about 650,000 clones, roughly 12% of them present only once.

This chain joins TRBV5-1 and TRBJ2-4, with a possible D match to TRBD2 (6 bases). Sequenced sample: naive CD4+ T cells from blood. This TCR was sampled from a young man with type 1 diabetes. The CDR3 DNA reads as TGCGCCAGCAGCGAACTAGCAGACGTGAAGGCCAAAAACATTCAGTACTTC. Amino acid sequence: CASSELADVKAKNIQYF.